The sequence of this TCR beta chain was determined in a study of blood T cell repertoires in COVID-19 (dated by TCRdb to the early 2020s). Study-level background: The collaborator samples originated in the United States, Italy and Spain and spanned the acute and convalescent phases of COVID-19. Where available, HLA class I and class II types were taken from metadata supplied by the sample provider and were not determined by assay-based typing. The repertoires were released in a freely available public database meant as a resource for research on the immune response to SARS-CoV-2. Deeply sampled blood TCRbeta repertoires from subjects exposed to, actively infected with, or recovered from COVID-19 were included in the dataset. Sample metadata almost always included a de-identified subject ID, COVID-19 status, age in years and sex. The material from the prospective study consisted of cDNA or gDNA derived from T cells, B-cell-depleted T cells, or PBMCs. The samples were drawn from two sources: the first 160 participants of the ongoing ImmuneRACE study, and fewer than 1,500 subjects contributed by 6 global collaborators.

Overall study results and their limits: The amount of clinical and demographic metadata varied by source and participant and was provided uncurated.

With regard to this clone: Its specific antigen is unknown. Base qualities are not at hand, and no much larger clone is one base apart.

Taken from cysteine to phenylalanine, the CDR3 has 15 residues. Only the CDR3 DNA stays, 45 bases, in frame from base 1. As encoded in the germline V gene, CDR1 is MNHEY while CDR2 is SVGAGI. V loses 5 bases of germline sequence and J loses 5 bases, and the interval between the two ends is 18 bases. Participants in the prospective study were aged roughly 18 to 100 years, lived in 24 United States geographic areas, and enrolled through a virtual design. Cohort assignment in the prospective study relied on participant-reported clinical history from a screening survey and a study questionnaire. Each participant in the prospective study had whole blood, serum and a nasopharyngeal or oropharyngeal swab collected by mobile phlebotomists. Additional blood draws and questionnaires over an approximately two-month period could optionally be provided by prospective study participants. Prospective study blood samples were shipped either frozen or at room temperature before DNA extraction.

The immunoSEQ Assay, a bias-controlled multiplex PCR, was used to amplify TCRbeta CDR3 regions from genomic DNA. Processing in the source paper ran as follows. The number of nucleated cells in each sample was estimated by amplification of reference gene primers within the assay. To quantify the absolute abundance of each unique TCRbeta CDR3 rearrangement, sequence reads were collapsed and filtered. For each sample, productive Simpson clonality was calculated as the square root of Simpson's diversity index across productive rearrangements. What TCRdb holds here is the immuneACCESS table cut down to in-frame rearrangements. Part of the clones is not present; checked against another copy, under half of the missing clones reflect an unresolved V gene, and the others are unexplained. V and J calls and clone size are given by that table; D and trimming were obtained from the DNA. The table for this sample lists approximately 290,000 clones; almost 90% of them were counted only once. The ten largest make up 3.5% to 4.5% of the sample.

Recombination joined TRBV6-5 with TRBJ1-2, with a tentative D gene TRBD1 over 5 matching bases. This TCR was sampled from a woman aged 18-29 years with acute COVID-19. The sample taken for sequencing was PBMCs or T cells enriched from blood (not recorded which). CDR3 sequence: CASSLGGDPGYGYTF. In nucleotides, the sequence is TGTGCCAGCAGTCTCGGGGGGGACCCGGGGTATGGCTACACCTTC.